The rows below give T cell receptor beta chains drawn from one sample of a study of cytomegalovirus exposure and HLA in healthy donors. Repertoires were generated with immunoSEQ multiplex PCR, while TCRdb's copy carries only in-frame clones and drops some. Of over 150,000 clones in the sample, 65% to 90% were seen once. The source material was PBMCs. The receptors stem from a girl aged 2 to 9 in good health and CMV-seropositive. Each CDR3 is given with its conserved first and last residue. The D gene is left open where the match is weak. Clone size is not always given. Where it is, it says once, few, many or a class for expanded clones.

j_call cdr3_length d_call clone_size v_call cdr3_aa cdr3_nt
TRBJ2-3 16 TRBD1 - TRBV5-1 CASSLARTGSTDTQYF TGCGCCAGCAGCTTGGCCCGGACAGGGAGCACAGATACGCAGTATTTT
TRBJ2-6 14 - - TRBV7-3 CASRTGSGANVLTF TGTGCCAGCAGAACAGGGTCTGGGGCCAACGTCCTGACTTTC
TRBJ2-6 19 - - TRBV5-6 CASSLGYQRAPSGANVLTF TGTGCCAGCAGCTTGGGGTACCAGCGGGCCCCCTCTGGGGCCAACGTCCTGACTTTC
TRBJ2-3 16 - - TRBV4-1 CASRRLQGQFGDTQYF TGCGCCAGCAGGCGACTACAGGGTCAGTTCGGAGATACGCAGTATTTT
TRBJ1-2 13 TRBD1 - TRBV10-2 CASSGTGNYGYTF TGCGCCAGCAGCGGGACAGGGAACTATGGCTACACCTTC
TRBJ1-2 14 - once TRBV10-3 CAIPLNDREYGYTF TGTGCCATCCCACTAAATGACAGAGAATATGGCTACACCTTC
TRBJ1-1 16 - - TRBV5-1 CASKRRGEGMNTEAFF TGCGCCAGCAAACGACGGGGGGAGGGGATGAACACTGAAGCTTTCTTT
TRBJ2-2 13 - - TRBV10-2 CASRGATTGELFF TGCGCCAGCAGGGGAGCGACCACCGGGGAGCTGTTTTTT
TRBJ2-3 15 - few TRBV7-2 CASSADSGGTDTQYF TGTGCCAGCAGCGCTGATAGCGGCGGCACAGATACGCAGTATTTT
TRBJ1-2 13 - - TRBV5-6 CASSPGRDYGYTF TGTGCCAGCAGCCCCGGTAGAGACTATGGCTACACCTTC
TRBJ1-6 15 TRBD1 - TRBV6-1 CASSEAGGYNSPLHF TGTGCCAGCAGTGAGGCAGGGGGGTACAATTCACCCCTCCACTTT
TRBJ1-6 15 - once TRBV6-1 CASIAGPPGNSPLHF TGTGCCAGCATCGCAGGACCCCCGGGAAATTCACCCCTCCACTTT
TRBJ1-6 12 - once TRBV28 CASSLYNSPLHF TGTGCCAGCTCCCTCTATAATTCACCCCTCCACTTT
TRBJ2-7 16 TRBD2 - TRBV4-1 CASSRQASGSSYEQYF TGCGCCAGCAGCCGGCAAGCTAGCGGGAGCTCCTACGAGCAGTACTTC
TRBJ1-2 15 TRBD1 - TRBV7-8 CASSNSGTEDYGYTF TGTGCCAGCAGCAACTCCGGGACAGAAGACTATGGCTACACCTTC
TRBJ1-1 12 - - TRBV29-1 CSVLDLNTEAFF TGCAGCGTCCTAGATTTGAACACTGAAGCTTTCTTT
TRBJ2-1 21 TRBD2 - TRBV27 CASSLSPLLAGEVASYNEQFF TGTGCCAGCAGTTTATCTCCCTTACTAGCGGGAGAGGTCGCGTCCTACAATGAGCAGTTCTTC
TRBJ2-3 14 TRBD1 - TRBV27 CASSIGTGGDTQYF TGTGCCAGCAGTATCGGGACAGGCGGGGATACGCAGTATTTT
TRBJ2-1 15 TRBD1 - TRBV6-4 CASSVQTGNDNEQFF TGTGCCAGCAGTGTTCAGACAGGGAACGACAATGAGCAGTTCTTC
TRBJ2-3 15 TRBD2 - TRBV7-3 CASSLSGGYTDTQYF TGTGCCAGCAGCTTAAGCGGGGGGTACACAGATACGCAGTATTTT
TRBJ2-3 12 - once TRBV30 CAWSMLGETQYF TGTGCCTGGAGTATGCTAGGGGAAACGCAGTATTTT
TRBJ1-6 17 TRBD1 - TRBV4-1 CASSPQQGVSYNSPLHF TGCGCCAGCAGCCCCCAACAGGGGGTCTCCTATAATTCACCCCTCCACTTT
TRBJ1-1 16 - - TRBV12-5 CASGLLPRDMNTEAFF TGTGCTAGTGGTTTGCTCCCCCGGGACATGAACACTGAAGCTTTCTTT
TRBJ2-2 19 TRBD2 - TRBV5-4 CASSLGGGLAGAGTGELFF TGTGCCAGCAGCTTGGGGGGGGGACTAGCGGGAGCCGGGACCGGGGAGCTGTTTTTT
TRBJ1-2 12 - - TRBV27 CASSSPDYGYTF TGTGCCAGCAGTTCCCCGGACTATGGCTACACCTTC
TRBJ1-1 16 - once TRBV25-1 CASSGGAGSNGFEAFF TGTGCCAGCAGTGGCGGGGCAGGTTCTAATGGATTTGAAGCTTTCTTT
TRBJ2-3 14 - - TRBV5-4 CASSLESRTDTQYF TGTGCCAGCAGCTTGGAGAGCCGCACAGATACGCAGTATTTT
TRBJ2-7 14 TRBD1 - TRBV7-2 CASSFSGTAYEQYF TGTGCCAGCAGCTTTTCCGGGACAGCCTACGAGCAGTACTTC
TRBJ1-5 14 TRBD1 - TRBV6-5 CASSDRGPGQPQHF TGTGCCAGCAGCGACAGGGGGCCTGGTCAGCCCCAGCATTTT
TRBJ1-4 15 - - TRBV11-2 CASSLAGRANEKLFF TGTGCCAGCAGCTTAGCGGGAAGGGCTAATGAAAAACTGTTTTTT
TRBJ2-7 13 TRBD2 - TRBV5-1 CASSLAGSYEQYF TGCGCCAGCAGCCTAGCGGGGTCCTACGAGCAGTACTTC
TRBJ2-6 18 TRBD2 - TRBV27 CASGGEAGVISGANVLTF TGTGCCAGCGGGGGGGAAGCGGGAGTGATAAGTGGGGCCAACGTCCTGACTTTC
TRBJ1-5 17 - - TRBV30 CAWSVRVGRGDNQPQHF TGTGCCTGGAGTGTACGTGTGGGTCGGGGGGACAATCAGCCCCAGCATTTT
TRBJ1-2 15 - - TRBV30 CAWSPVGGWSCGYTF TGTGCCTGGAGTCCGGTGGGAGGGTGGTCCTGTGGCTACACCTTC
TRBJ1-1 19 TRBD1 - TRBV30 CAWRTWAGGSAVLNTEAFF TGTGCCTGGCGCACTTGGGCAGGGGGCTCTGCGGTCCTGAACACTGAAGCTTTCTTT
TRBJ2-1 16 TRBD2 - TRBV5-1 CASSLGLAGVGNEQFF TGCGCCAGCAGCTTGGGTTTGGCGGGAGTGGGGAATGAGCAGTTCTTC
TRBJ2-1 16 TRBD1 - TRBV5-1 CASSLDPTGAKNEQFF TGCGCCAGCAGCTTGGACCCGACAGGGGCGAAGAATGAGCAGTTCTTC
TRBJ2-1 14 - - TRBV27 CASSWFLGVNEQFF TGTGCCAGCAGTTGGTTTTTGGGAGTCAATGAGCAGTTCTTC
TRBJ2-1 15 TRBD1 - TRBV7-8 CASNPDRFRTYEQFF TGTGCCAGCAACCCGGACAGGTTTAGGACATATGAGCAGTTCTTC
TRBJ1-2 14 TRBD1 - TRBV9 CASSVPGQGYGYTF TGTGCCAGCAGCGTACCGGGACAGGGCTATGGCTACACCTTC